These 18 T cell receptor beta chains share one sample of origin, sequenced in a study of blood T cell repertoires in COVID-19. Some clones are missing from TCRdb's copy, which holds only in-frame ones; the method was immunoSEQ multiplex PCR. The data hold some 150,000 clones, with 80% to 90% observed a single time. The sequencing input was peripheral blood. Every receptor here comes from a woman in her 70s with acute or convalescent COVID-19.

The gene calls are TRBV6-2 or TRBV6-3 and TRBJ2-3, with TRBD2 matching over 9 bases. CDR3 length: 17 residues. CDR1 and CDR2 from the germline V gene are MNHEY and SVGEGT. V shed 5 bases, J shed 2 bases, and the junction held 11 bases outside the gene matches. DNA for the CDR3: TGTGCCAGCAGTCGTGTTCCGGGACTAGCCCCCACAGATACGCAGTATTTT. Its translation: CASSRVPGLAPTDTQYF.

This chain links TRBV7-9 with TRBJ1-5; no clear D gene. The CDR3 sequence is 15 residues long. Germline CDR1 SEHNR, CDR2 FQNEAQ (reference sequence). The germline V and J ends were trimmed by 1 base and 0 bases, with 7 bases remaining between them. The chain's CDR3 is CASSLGTNSNQPQHF. CDR3 nucleotides: TGTGCCAGCAGCTTAGGGACTAATAGCAATCAGCCCCAGCATTTT.

CDR3 sequence: CASSAAGGNTGELFF. In DNA form, the CDR3 reads TGTGCCAGCAGCGCTGCCGGGGGGAACACCGGGGAGCTGTTTTTT. V is TRBV6-6 and J is TRBJ2-2; tentatively, D is TRBD2 (6 bases). Trimming removed 6 bases at V and 1 base at J, with 12 bases between. Germline V CDR1 and CDR2: MNHNY, SVGAGI (reference sequence). The CDR3 is made up of 15 amino acids.

V is TRBV4-1 and J is TRBJ2-2; no definite D call. The germline V gene has CDR1 MGHRA and CDR2 YSYEKL. Between the trimmed V and J ends, which lost 1 base and 2 bases, there was a span of 8 bases. The CDR3 runs 15 residues. The CDR3 nucleotides read TGCGCCAGCAGCCAAGTGCCCAGTAACACCGGGGAGCTGTTTTTT. Translated: CASSQVPSNTGELFF.

V usage is TRBV29-1 and J usage is TRBJ1-1; 7 bases are a match to TRBD1. Losses at the gene ends were 3 bases for V and 8 bases for J; bases not matched to a gene: 6. The germline V gene has CDR1 SQVTM and CDR2 ANQGSEA. This CDR3 spans 12 amino acids. The CDR3 DNA sequence: TGCAGCGTTGAGAAGGGGGCGCGGGAAGCTTTCTTT. It is translated as CSVEKGAREAFF.

The chain uses TRBV6-2 or TRBV6-3 and TRBJ1-5; D ambiguous. Trimming pared 2 bases from V and 0 bases from J, leaving 5 bases between. CDR1 and CDR2 from the germline V gene are MNHEY and SVGEGT. This CDR3 has 14 amino acids. CDR3 region: CASSYLGSNQPQHF. The CDR3 nucleotides are TGTGCCAGCAGTTACCTAGGTAGCAATCAGCCCCAGCATTTT.

This rearrangement joins TRBV7-9 to TRBJ1-6; 7 bases agree with TRBD1. This CDR3 is 17 amino acids long. V was pared by 4 bases and J by 5 bases, with 11 bases of the junction left unmatched. Per germline, CDR1 SEHNR and CDR2 FQNEAQ (reference sequence). The CDR3 is CASSSTKGQVDNSPLHF. CDR3 DNA: TGTGCCAGCAGCTCTACAAAAGGACAGGTAGATAATTCACCCCTCCACTTT.

J is TRBJ1-6 and V is TRBV5-6; 7 bases agree with TRBD1. The V segment lost 5 bases and the J segment 6 bases; nucleotides outside the gene matches: 8. The CDR3 is 15 residues long. Looked up from germline, CDR1 is SGHDT and CDR2 is YYEEEE. The CDR3 spells CASREGWDSNSPLHF. The CDR3 nucleotides read TGTGCCAGCAGAGAGGGGTGGGACAGTAATTCACCCCTCCACTTT.

The chain employs TRBV6-6 and TRBJ1-5; D not certain. V shed 6 bases and J shed 2 bases, with 14 bases lying between them. The CDR3 totals 15 residues. The V gene's germline CDR1 is MNHNY and CDR2 SVGAGI (reference sequence). CDR3 coding DNA: TGTGCCAGCAGCCCATCAGGAAGAGGCAATCAGCCCCAGCATTTT. Protein product: CASSPSGRGNQPQHF.

The J gene is TRBJ2-1, the V gene TRBV5-4; 10 bases fit TRBD1. CDR1 is SGHNT and CDR2 is YYREEE in the germline V gene (reference sequence). The CDR3 extends over 14 amino acids. The ends lost 0 bases at V and 10 bases at J; junction bases unmatched: 4. The CDR3 bases are TGTGCCAGCAGCTTGGAGGACAGGGGGGACGAGCAGTTCTTC. Amino acid sequence: CASSLEDRGDEQFF.

The chain is built from TRBV11-2 and TRBJ2-7; unclear D gene. There are 15 residues in the CDR3. V was pared by 1 base and J by 2 bases, with 12 bases between. Germline CDR1 is SGHAT and CDR2 is FQNNGV. CDR3 DNA: TGTGCCAGCAGCTTAGCGACGGGTCCTACCTACGAGCAGTACTTC. Protein sequence: CASSLATGPTYEQYF.

The genes are TRBV3-1 (or the pseudogene TRBV3-2) and TRBJ2-3, with 13 bases fitting TRBD2. Germline assignment: CDR1 LGHDT and CDR2 YNNKEL (reference sequence). V was clipped by 0 bases and J by 3 bases; unmatched bases: 12. The CDR3 loop spans 20 amino acids. The CDR3 loop is CASSQDYRRLTSGGTDTQYF. The CDR3 DNA follows: TGTGCCAGCAGCCAAGATTATCGCCGACTGACTAGCGGGGGGACAGATACGCAGTATTTT.

V is TRBV29-1 and J is TRBJ2-1; D is perhaps TRBD1 (5 bases). Trimming stripped 5 bases from V and 6 bases from J, with 14 bases between. This CDR3 contains 13 residues. Germline V gene data show CDR1 as SQVTM and CDR2 as ANQGSEA. The CDR3 sequence: CSVSQGLGNEQFF. CDR3 DNA sequence: TGCAGCGTTTCTCAGGGATTAGGCAATGAGCAGTTCTTC.

The J gene is TRBJ1-1, the V gene TRBV2; D is unclear. V lost 7 bases and J 3 bases, leaving 24 bases between the germline ends. The CDR3 spans 17 residues. Germline V gene lookup returns CDR1 SNHLY and CDR2 FYNNEI. The CDR3 nucleotides read TGTGCCAGCACCACGGCCCAGGCATCCCCCCGCCACACTGAAGCTTTCTTT. It yields the protein CASTTAQASPRHTEAFF.

This clone was recorded only once. The chain couples TRBV7-9 to TRBJ1-2; no clear D. The CDR3 contains 14 residues. Germline V gives CDR1 SEHNR, CDR2 FQNEAQ (reference sequence). V was pared by 1 base and J by 7 bases, with 13 bases between. The CDR3 DNA sequence: TGTGCCAGCAGCTTAGAAGTAAGCGGAGGTGGCTACACCTTC. This codes for CASSLEVSGGGYTF.

This chain joins TRBV5-1 and TRBJ2-1; perhaps TRBD1 as D (5 bases). Trimming removed 4 bases from V and 9 bases from J, with 11 bases in between. The germline CDR1 and CDR2 sequences are SGHRS and YFSETQ. CDR3 length: 12 amino acids. CDR3 DNA: TGCGCCAGCAGCCCCGTAAGGGGTGAGCAGTTCTTC. Its translation: CASSPVRGEQFF. Drawing the rest from reference TRBV5-1 and TRBJ2-1, the complete variable domain is KAGVTQTPRYLIKTRGQQVTLSCSPISGHRSVSWYQQTPGQGLQFLFEYFSETQRNKGNFPGRFSGRQFSNSRSEMNVSTLELGDSALYLCASSPVRGEQFFGPGTRLTVL.

This clone showed up just a few times. The chain couples TRBV6-6 to TRBJ1-1; D is ambiguous. The CDR3 extends over 14 amino acids. In germline, CDR1 is MNHNY, CDR2 SVGAGI (reference sequence). The V and J ends lost 7 bases and 4 bases respectively, with 16 bases between them. CDR3 amino acids: CASMTVRTGTEAFF. As DNA, the CDR3 is TGTGCCAGCATGACGGTTCGAACGGGCACTGAAGCTTTCTTT.

On this clone: At one end the junction does not follow the germline gene, possibly because of a read error. The V call is TRBV6-5, the J call TRBJ1-2; the match to TRBD1 covers 7 bases. Per germline, CDR1 MNHEY and CDR2 SVGAGI. The CDR3 has 12 amino acids. CDR3 residues: CASRLQGRPPSF. The DNA for the CDR3 is TGTGCCAGCAGACTACAGGGGCGGCCCCCCTCCTTC.